The next 2 T cell receptor beta chains were all read from a single sample in a study of T-cell memory formation after mild COVID-19. From the 5' RACE reads, TCRdb called clonotypes with MiXCR, one entry per CDR3 protein. The sample contains 250,000 to 350,000 distinct CDR3 sequences, less than 20% of which appear only once. Material: PBMCs or a T cell subset sorted from them (not recorded which). The receptors come from a man between 18 and 29 years old who had mild COVID-19 (a few samples of this study predate the infection). Cell type and time point are not known.

The V gene is TRBV7-3, the J gene TRBJ2-7, with 8 bases fitting TRBD2. Per germline, CDR1 SGHTA and CDR2 FQGTGA. The CDR3 sequence is 16 residues long. V was clipped by 5 bases and J by 2 bases; unmatched bases: 11. CDR3 sequence reads: CASSEAGGLDPYEQYV. The DNA of the CDR3 is TGTGCCAGCAGCGAGGCGGGAGGACTCGACCCCTACGAGCAGTACGTC.

This clonotype has a handful of counts. The chain combines TRBV25-1 with TRBJ2-7; 9 bases map to TRBD1. Germline loops: CDR1 MGHDK, CDR2 SYGVNS. Trimming took 8 bases from V and 5 from J; bases not matched to a gene: 13. The CDR3 is made up of 15 amino acids. The CDR3 loop is CASSPGITGGHEQYV. The CDR3 nucleotides are TGTGCCAGCTCCCCGGGGATCACAGGGGGCCACGAGCAGTACGTC.